In this sample, the clone carrying this TCR beta chain turned up a few times. The antigen remains undetermined. The CDR3 totals 15 residues. Germline CDR1 SGHRS, CDR2 YFSETQ. Trimming shortened V by 3 bases and J by 4 bases, and 14 bases separated the two germline ends. The data belong to a study of blood T cells in healthy people across ages. Study outcomes and limitations: Those diversity estimates obtained from one million T cells were thought to be underestimates.

A sample-barcoded 5' primer and a J-beta primer mix were used in a second PCR of about 6 to 11 cycles. MiXCR was run by TCRdb on the 5' RACE reads, yielding one entry per CDR3 protein. The table records approximately 780,000 distinct CDR3 sequences, 20% to 30% of them present only once. These same records also appear under a second study, on T cells of mothers and their children.

The chain is built from TRBV5-1 and TRBJ2-1, with D perhaps TRBD1 (6 bases). The source is a boy younger than 18 in good health. Sample: blood. CDR3 DNA: TGCGCCAGCAGCTACGGTACAGGGAAGTACAATGAGCAGTTCTTC. It codes for CASSYGTGKYNEQFF.